This entry lists 17 T cell receptor beta chains sequenced from one sample in a study of T-cell memory formation after mild COVID-19. MiXCR, applied by TCRdb to the 5' RACE reads, yields one record per CDR3 protein. Seen here are roughly 600,000 distinct CDR3 sequences, around 17% observed once, and the top ten hold 9.5% to 15%. The sequencing input was PBMCs or a T cell subset sorted from them (not recorded which). The source of these receptors is an adult woman who had mild COVID-19 (a few samples of this study predate the infection). Cell type and time point are not known.

This clonotype was detected only a few times. The chain joins TRBV3-1 to TRBJ2-5; 10 bases are shared with TRBD2. The junction had 5 bases not matched to a gene; V was cut back by 6 bases and J by 4 bases. Germline-derived CDR1 and CDR2 are LGHDT and YNNKEL (reference sequence). The CDR3 loop spans 14 amino acids. CDR3: CASRQRLAGETQYF. Written as DNA, the CDR3 is TGTGCCAGCAGACAGAGACTAGCGGGAGAGACCCAGTACTTC.

This clonotype was counted at least ten times. This sequence joins TRBV5-1 and TRBJ1-2; D gene uncertain. The CDR3 is 13 residues long. Germline V lookup: CDR1 SGHRS, CDR2 YFSETQ. V was cut by 0 bases and J by 2 bases, with 5 bases left in between. DNA of the CDR3: TGCGCCAGCAGCTTGGATAGCAACTATGGCTACACCTTC. Its translation: CASSLDSNYGYTF. The full variable domain, its missing parts supplied by reference TRBV5-1 and TRBJ1-2, is KAGVTQTPRYLIKTRGQQVTLSCSPISGHRSVSWYQQTPGQGLQFLFEYFSETQRNKGNFPGRFSGRQFSNSRSEMNVSTLELGDSALYLCASSLDSNYGYTFGSGTRLTVV.

This clonotype was observed a few times. The V gene is TRBV5-1, the J gene TRBJ2-3, with TRBD1 matching over 9 bases. J lost 3 bases, V lost 4 bases, and 9 bases had no gene match. Germline V gene sequence: CDR1 SGHRS, CDR2 YFSETQ. This CDR3 comprises 16 residues. CDR3 region: CASSGRTGDSTDTQYF. The CDR3 bases are TGCGCCAGCAGCGGGCGGACAGGGGATAGTACAGATACGCAGTATTTT.

With respect to this clonotype: The junction departs from the called germline gene at one end, perhaps through a read error. The chain couples TRBV5-6 to TRBJ1-2, with a possible D match to TRBD1 (6 bases). There are 15 residues in the CDR3. CDR1 and CDR2 (germline): SGHDT, YYEEEE. CDR3 nucleotide sequence: TGTGCCAGCAGTTTGGGGGGCCGGGCCAACTATGGCTACACCTTC. Translation: CASSLGGRANYGYTF.

This clonotype was observed a few times. This chain uses TRBV7-9 with TRBJ1-1; tentatively, D is TRBD1 (5 bases). This CDR3 has 14 amino acids. V was shortened by 7 bases and J by 3 bases, with 15 bases between the two germline ends. Germline CDR1 reads SEHNR; CDR2 reads FQNEAQ (reference sequence). CDR3 in amino acids: CASTGWGGHTEAFF. Here the CDR3 DNA reads TGTGCCAGCACCGGTTGGGGCGGCCACACTGAAGCTTTCTTT.

The V and J genes are TRBV25-1 and TRBJ2-1; D might be TRBD1 (6 bases). V lost 5 bases to trimming and J lost 2 bases, with 10 bases between them. Looked up from germline, CDR1 is MGHDK and CDR2 is SYGVNS. This CDR3 is built from 14 residues. Here the CDR3 reads CASSLQGPYNEQFF. In DNA form, the CDR3 reads TGTGCCAGCAGTTTACAGGGTCCCTACAATGAGCAGTTCTTC.

The gene calls are TRBV5-5 and TRBJ2-3; D may be TRBD2 (5 bases). V dropped 0 bases and J dropped 4 bases, with 15 bases sitting between them. This CDR3 has 16 amino acids. Germline CDR1 is SGHKS and CDR2 is YYEKEE (reference sequence). The CDR3 DNA reads as TGTGCCAGCAGCTTGGAGCCAAGGACTGTAGCAGATACGCAGTATTTT. As protein: CASSLEPRTVADTQYF.

This clonotype turned up a few times. The J gene is TRBJ1-1, the V gene TRBV12-3 or TRBV12-4, with D possibly TRBD1 on 5 matching bases. There are 14 residues in the CDR3. Trimming left V 5 bases short and J 4 bases short, with 14 bases between. This CDR3 reads CASSPGGVGTEAFF. The DNA for the CDR3 is TGTGCCAGCAGTCCCGGAGGGGTGGGCACTGAAGCTTTCTTT.

This chain links TRBV7-9 with TRBJ1-2; TRBD1 aligns across 7 bases. The CDR3 covers 15 residues. V lost 1 base, J lost 4 bases, and 6 bases stayed unmatched. Per germline, CDR1 SEHNR and CDR2 FQNEAQ (reference sequence). The CDR3 DNA follows: TGTGCCAGCAGCTTAGGAGGGGGCGAAGGCTATGGCTACACCTTC. Residues: CASSLGGGEGYGYTF.

This clonotype was observed a handful of times. The rearrangement uses TRBV24-1 and TRBJ1-1; 8 bases are shared with TRBD1. Germline V gene lookup returns CDR1 KGHDR and CDR2 SFDVKD. Trimming at V came to 2 bases and at J to 5 bases, leaving 9 bases not matched to a gene. This CDR3 contains 16 residues. CDR3 in amino acids: CATSDSRGQGGTEAFF. CDR3 bases: TGTGCCACCAGTGATTCCCGCGGACAGGGAGGGACTGAAGCTTTCTTT.

The rearrangement links TRBV3-1 to TRBJ2-5; no clear D gene. Germline V gives CDR1 LGHDT, CDR2 YNNKEL (reference sequence). CDR3 length: 14 amino acids. With 1 base removed from V and 5 bases from J, the gap between germline ends came to 11 bases. CDR3 region: CASSQVRMVETQYF. In DNA, the CDR3 is TGTGCCAGCAGCCAAGTTCGCATGGTTGAGACCCAGTACTTC.

This clonotype was picked up a small number of times. The rearrangement joins TRBV19 to TRBJ2-7, with a tentative D call TRBD2 (6 bases). The CDR3 is 15 amino acids. V gave up 5 bases and J gave up 5 bases, with 19 bases separating them. Germline V gene data show CDR1 as LNHDA and CDR2 as SQIVND (reference sequence). The CDR3 reads CASSPPGAGIHEQYF. DNA for the CDR3: TGTGCCAGTAGTCCTCCCGGGGCGGGGATCCACGAGCAGTACTTC.

The chain carries TRBV12-3 or TRBV12-4 and TRBJ2-1; TRBD2 matches at 8 bases. Trimming took 1 base from V and 10 from J; bases not matched to a gene: 9. This CDR3 is built from 15 residues. The DNA of the CDR3 is TGTGCCAGCAGTTTAGATGGTAGCGGGATGGGAGAGCAGTTCTTC. Translated: CASSLDGSGMGEQFF.

The chain employs TRBV5-1 and TRBJ2-7; unclear D gene. The CDR3 runs to 15 residues. The V gene's germline CDR1 is SGHRS and CDR2 YFSETQ. V dropped 1 base and J dropped 0 bases, with 11 bases sitting between them. CDR3 nucleotides: TGCGCCAGCAGCTTGATGGCAGGAAACTCCTACGAGCAGTACTTC. Amino acids: CASSLMAGNSYEQYF.

V and J are TRBV6-5 and TRBJ2-7, with D tentatively TRBD1 or TRBD2 (5 bases each). Looked up from germline, CDR1 is MNHEY and CDR2 is SVGAGI. The V end lost 6 bases, the J end lost 2 bases, and 17 bases lay between the germline ends. This CDR3 contains 15 residues. The CDR3 spells CASSRPGAAPYEQYF. Written as DNA, the CDR3 is TGTGCCAGCAGCCGCCCCGGGGCCGCGCCCTACGAGCAGTACTTC.

The V and J genes are TRBV7-2 and TRBJ2-3, with 8 positions matching TRBD2. The CDR3 length is 16 residues. V gave up 5 bases and J gave up 2 bases; unmatched junction bases: 9. CDR1 and CDR2 (germline): SGHTA, FQGNSA. CDR3 in DNA: TGTGCCAGCAGCCCGAGTACGGGGGGGGTCACAGATACGCAGTATTTT. It yields the protein CASSPSTGGVTDTQYF. The whole variable domain, remainder taken from reference TRBV7-2 and TRBJ2-3, is GAGVSQSPSNKVTEKGKDVELRCDPISGHTALYWYRQSLGQGLEFLIYFQGNSAPDKSGLPSDRFSAERTGGSVSTLTIQRTQQEDSAVYLCASSPSTGGVTDTQYFGPGTRLTVL.

The V and J genes are TRBV7-9 and TRBJ2-2, with D unresolved. With 0 bases removed from V and 4 bases from J, the gap between germline ends came to 6 bases. The CDR3 is 14 residues long. Germline V CDR1 and CDR2: SEHNR, FQNEAQ (reference sequence). The CDR3: CASSLAFGTGELFF. CDR3 DNA: TGTGCCAGCAGCTTAGCGTTTGGCACCGGGGAGCTGTTTTTT.